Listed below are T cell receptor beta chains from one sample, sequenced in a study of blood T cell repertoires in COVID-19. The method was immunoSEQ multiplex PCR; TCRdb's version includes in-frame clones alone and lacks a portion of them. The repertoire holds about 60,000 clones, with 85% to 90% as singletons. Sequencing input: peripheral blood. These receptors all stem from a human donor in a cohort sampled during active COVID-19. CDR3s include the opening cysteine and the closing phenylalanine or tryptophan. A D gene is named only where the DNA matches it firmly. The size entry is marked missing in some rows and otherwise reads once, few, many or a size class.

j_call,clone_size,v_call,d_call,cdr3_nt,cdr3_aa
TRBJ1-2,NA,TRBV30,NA,TGTGCCTGGTTCTTGGAGGGCGCTAACTATGGCTACACCTTC,CAWFLEGANYGYTF
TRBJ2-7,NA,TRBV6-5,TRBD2,TGTGCCAGCGGTAGTAGCGGGGCCTCCTACGAGCAGTACTTC,CASGSSGASYEQYF
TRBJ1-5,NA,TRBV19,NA,TGTGCCAGTAGTATATCACAGGGTGGGGGCAATCAGCCCCAGCATTTT,CASSISQGGGNQPQHF
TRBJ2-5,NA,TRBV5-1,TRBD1,TGCGCCAGCAGCGCCGGACAGGGGCAAGAGACCCAGTACTTC,CASSAGQGQETQYF
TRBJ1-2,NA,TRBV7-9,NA,TGTGCCAGCAGCTCTGTCGGGGGAAAGTATGGCTACACCTTC,CASSSVGGKYGYTF
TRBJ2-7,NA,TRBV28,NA,TGTGCCAGCAGGGGCAGAACCTACGAGCAGTACTTC,CASRGRTYEQYF
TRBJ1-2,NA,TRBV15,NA,TGTGCCACCAGCAGAGCGGGGGGTAACTATGGCTACACCTTC,CATSRAGGNYGYTF
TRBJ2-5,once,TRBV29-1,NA,TGCAGCGTTGAAGTGGACTTGGTGAGCCAGTACTTC,CSVEVDLVSQYF
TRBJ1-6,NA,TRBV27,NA,TGTGCCAGCAGTTTTAGACTCACCGGAGGGAACTATAATTCACCCCTCCACTTT,CASSFRLTGGNYNSPLHF
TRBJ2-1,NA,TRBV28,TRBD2,TGTGCCAGCATTCAGGGTACTAGCGGGAGTCAGCAATACAATGAGCAGTTCTTC,CASIQGTSGSQQYNEQFF
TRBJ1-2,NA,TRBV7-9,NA,TGTGCCAGCAGCTTGGAGGGAGGCTATGGCTACACCTTC,CASSLEGGYGYTF
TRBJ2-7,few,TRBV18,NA,TGTGCCAGCTCACCAGAGGAAGCCTACGAGCAGTACTTC,CASSPEEAYEQYF
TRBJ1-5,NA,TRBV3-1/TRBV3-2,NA,TGTGCCAGCAGCCAAACGGGGGTCAGGGATCAGCCCCAGCATTTT,CASSQTGVRDQPQHF
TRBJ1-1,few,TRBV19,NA,TGTGCCAGTACCCCTACGGGCAGCGGGAACACTGAAGCTTTCTTT,CASTPTGSGNTEAFF
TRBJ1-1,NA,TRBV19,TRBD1,TGTGCCAGTAGTCGGGGGGACAGGACTGAAGCTTTCTTT,CASSRGDRTEAFF
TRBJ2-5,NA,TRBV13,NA,TGTGCCAGCAGCTTACGTGCACTCGAAGAGACCCAGTACTTC,CASSLRALEETQYF
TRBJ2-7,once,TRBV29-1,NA,TGCAGCGTTCGTGGTTCGAGCTCCTACGAGCAGTACTTC,CSVRGSSSYEQYF
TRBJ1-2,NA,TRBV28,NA,TGTGCCAGCAGTTGGGCGTCCTATGGCTACACCTTC,CASSWASYGYTF
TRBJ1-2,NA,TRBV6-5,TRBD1,TGTGCCAGCAGTTACTCGAACAGGGGGCTTGGCTATGGCTACACCTTC,CASSYSNRGLGYGYTF
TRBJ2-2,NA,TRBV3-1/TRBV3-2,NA,TGTGCCAGCAGCCATGGCGGGTCGACCGGGGAGCTGTTTTTT,CASSHGGSTGELFF
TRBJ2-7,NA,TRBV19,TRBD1,TGTGCCAGTAACCCCCGCGGGACAGGGGAGTCCTACGAGCAGTACTTC,CASNPRGTGESYEQYF
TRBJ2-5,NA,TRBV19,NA,TGTGCCAGTAGGGGAGGTCCAAGCGACCAAGAGACCCAGTACTTC,CASRGGPSDQETQYF
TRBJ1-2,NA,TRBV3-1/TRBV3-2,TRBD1,TGTGCCAGCAGCCAAGGACAGGGAGGAGGCTACACCTTC,CASSQGQGGGYTF
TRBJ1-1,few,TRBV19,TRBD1,TGTGCCAGTAAGGAGGGACAGACGAACACTGAAGCTTTCTTT,CASKEGQTNTEAFF
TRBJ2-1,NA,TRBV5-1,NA,TGCGCCAGCAGCTTGGAAGGGAGCAGTAACTACAATGAGCAGTTCTTC,CASSLEGSSNYNEQFF
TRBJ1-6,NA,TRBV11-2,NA,TGTGCCAGCAGCTTCTGGGCCGAACCTTCACCCCTCCACTTT,CASSFWAEPSPLHF
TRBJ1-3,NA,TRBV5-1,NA,TGCGCCAGCACCGAGACGACAGGACCGAGCTCTGGAAACACCATATATTTT,CASTETTGPSSGNTIYF
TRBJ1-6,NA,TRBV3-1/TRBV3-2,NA,TGTGCCAGCAGCCAAAGGGGAGGAGTGGGCTCACCCCTCCACTTT,CASSQRGGVGSPLHF
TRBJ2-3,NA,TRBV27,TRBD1,TGTGCCAGCAGTTTAGCAGGGGGAGATACGCAGTATTTT,CASSLAGGDTQYF
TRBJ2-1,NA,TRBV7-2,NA,TGTGCCAGCAGCTCCTTCGGTAGCGGAAACAATGAGCAGTTCTTC,CASSSFGSGNNEQFF
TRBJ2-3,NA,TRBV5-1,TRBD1,TGCGCCAGCAGCTCGTCCGGGACAGGGGCAGATACGCAGTATTTT,CASSSSGTGADTQYF
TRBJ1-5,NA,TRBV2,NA,TGTGCCAGCAGACAGGTCCACAATCAGCCCCAGCATTTT,CASRQVHNQPQHF
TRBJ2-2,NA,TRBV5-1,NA,TGCGCCAGCAGCTTGGACAGGGTACAAGTGCCCGGGGAGCTGTTTTTT,CASSLDRVQVPGELFF
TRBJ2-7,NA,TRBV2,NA,TGTGCCAGCGGTCTTCCCGACAGACTCTACGAGCAGTACTTC,CASGLPDRLYEQYF
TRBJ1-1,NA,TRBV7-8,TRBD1,TGTGCCAGCAGCCGGACAGGGGGGTCTGAAGCTTTCTTT,CASSRTGGSEAFF
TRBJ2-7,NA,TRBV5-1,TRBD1,TGCGCCAGCAGGACCGGGACAGGGGACTACGAGCAGTACTTC,CASRTGTGDYEQYF
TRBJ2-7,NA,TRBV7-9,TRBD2,TGTGCCAGCAGCTTATTTGGCGCGGGGGAGCGAGAGCAGTACTTC,CASSLFGAGEREQYF
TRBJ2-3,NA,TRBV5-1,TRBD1,TGCGCCAGCAGCTGGGGGGACAGGCTCGGAGTGGGTGGCACAGATACGCAGTATTTT,CASSWGDRLGVGGTDTQYF
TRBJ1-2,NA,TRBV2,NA,TGTGCCAGCAGTTTCTCTTCGACAGGTATCTATGGCTACACCTTC,CASSFSSTGIYGYTF
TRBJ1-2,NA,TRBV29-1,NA,TGCAGCGTTTCCGCTACAGGGAAGGACTATGGCTACACCTTC,CSVSATGKDYGYTF
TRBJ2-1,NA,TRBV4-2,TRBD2,TGTGCCAGCAGCGTTCCGGGACTAGCGGCCAATGAGCAGTTCTTC,CASSVPGLAANEQFF
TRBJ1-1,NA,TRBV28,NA,TGTGCCAGCCGCGGGTCAATGAACACTGAAGCTTTCTTT,CASRGSMNTEAFF
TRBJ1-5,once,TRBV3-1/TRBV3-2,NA,TGTGCCAGCAGCCAAGGTTCAGGAAATAGCAATCAGCCCCAGCATTTT,CASSQGSGNSNQPQHF
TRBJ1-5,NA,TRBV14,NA,TGTGCCAGCAGCCAAGATAGTTATCAGCCCCAGCATTTT,CASSQDSYQPQHF
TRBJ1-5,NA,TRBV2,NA,TGTGCCAGCAAAACAGGGACCCTAAGCAATCAGCCCCAGCATTTT,CASKTGTLSNQPQHF